The 11 T cell receptor beta chains below come from one sample, sequenced in a study of lymphopenia after photon versus proton radiotherapy. Libraries were prepared by immunoSEQ multiplex PCR; TCRdb keeps only in-frame clonotypes and omits some of them. Counted here are tens of thousands of clones, around 83% occurring once; the ten biggest clones make up approximately 1.4%. The input for sequencing was peripheral blood, taken from a patient treated with proton-based radiotherapy. These receptors originate from a man aged 60 to 69 with pancreatic cancer.

The V and J genes are TRBV30 and TRBJ2-3; D tentatively reads TRBD1 or TRBD2 (6 bases each). The CDR3 has 14 residues. Between the trimmed V and J ends, which lost 3 bases and 4 bases, there was a span of 14 bases. Per the germline V gene, CDR1 is GTSNPN and CDR2 is SVGIG (reference sequence). CDR3 protein: CAWREGGAADTQYF. For the CDR3, the DNA is TGTGCCTGGAGGGAGGGGGGCGCGGCAGATACGCAGTATTTT. The complete variable domain, with remaining parts taken from reference TRBV30 and TRBJ2-3, reads SQTIHQWPATLVQPVGSPLSLECTVEGTSNPNLYWYRQAAGRGLQLLFYSVGIGQISSEVPQNLSASRPQDRQFILSSKKLLLSDSGFYLCAWREGGAADTQYFGPGTRLTVL.

In DNA form, the CDR3 reads TGTGCCAGCAGCCGCATCGTTTCAGGGCCCTACAATGAGCAGTTCTTC. Translating it yields CASSRIVSGPYNEQFF. This chain uses TRBV11-2 with TRBJ2-1; possible D gene TRBD1, 5 bases. CDR1 SGHAT and CDR2 FQNNGV come from the germline V gene. The CDR3 is 16 residues long. The germline V and J ends were trimmed by 5 bases and 2 bases, with 16 bases remaining between them.

The chain couples TRBV13 to TRBJ2-7; a weak D match, TRBD1 (5 bases). CDR3 size: 17 residues. Trimming took 1 base from V and 1 from J, leaving 17 bases between them. CDR1 and CDR2 (germline): PRHDT, FYEKMQ (reference sequence). CDR3 in amino acids: CASSLVQGRGPSYEQYF. The CDR3 DNA is TGTGCCAGCAGCTTAGTCCAGGGAAGAGGACCGTCCTACGAGCAGTACTTC. The full variable domain, rest sourced from reference TRBV13 and TRBJ2-7, is AAGVIQSPRHLIKEKRETATLKCYPIPRHDTVYWYQQGPGQDPQFLISFYEKMQSDKGSIPDRFSAQQFSDYHSELNMSSLELGDSALYFCASSLVQGRGPSYEQYFGPGTRLTVT.

This clone was seen only once. This chain links TRBV5-1 with TRBJ1-1; TRBD1 matches at 12 bases. The CDR3 sequence is 15 residues long. Germline V lookup: CDR1 SGHRS, CDR2 YFSETQ. Unmatched junction bases numbered 6, after V lost 9 bases and J lost 0 bases. The DNA of the CDR3 is TGCGCCAATCCGGGACAGGGGGCGATGAACACTGAAGCTTTCTTT. Translating gives CANPGQGAMNTEAFF. The full variable domain, rest sourced from reference TRBV5-1 and TRBJ1-1, is KAGVTQTPRYLIKTRGQQVTLSCSPISGHRSVSWYQQTPGQGLQFLFEYFSETQRNKGNFPGRFSGRQFSNSRSEMNVSTLELGDSALYLCANPGQGAMNTEAFFGQGTRLTVV.

The J gene is TRBJ2-1, the V gene TRBV30; 7 bases are shared with TRBD1. The V gene's germline CDR1 is GTSNPN and CDR2 SVGIG (reference sequence). The CDR3 contains 14 residues. The CDR3 protein is CAEMAADRVGEQFF. In DNA, the CDR3 is TGTGCGGAGATGGCCGCCGACAGGGTGGGGGAGCAGTTCTTC.

The chain carries TRBV7-9 and TRBJ2-7; a possible D gene is TRBD2 (6 bases). V lost 1 base and J lost 2, with 12 bases in between. Per the germline V gene, CDR1 is SEHNR and CDR2 is FQNEAQ (reference sequence). This CDR3 is 15 amino acids long. CDR3 amino acids: CASSLVAGPAYEQYF. The CDR3 DNA follows: TGTGCCAGCAGCTTAGTTGCGGGGCCAGCCTACGAGCAGTACTTC.

The chain couples TRBV7-2 to TRBJ2-2; possibly TRBD1 for D (5 bases). Germline values: CDR1 SGHTA, CDR2 FQGNSA. CDR3 length: 14 residues. Trimming removed 1 base at V and 8 bases at J, with 11 bases between. In nucleotides, the CDR3 is TGTGCCAGCAGCTTAGATTCAGGGCCTGGGGAGCTGTTTTTT. It is translated as CASSLDSGPGELFF. The full variable domain, with the rest looked up from reference TRBV7-2 and TRBJ2-2, is GAGVSQSPSNKVTEKGKDVELRCDPISGHTALYWYRQSLGQGLEFLIYFQGNSAPDKSGLPSDRFSAERTGGSVSTLTIQRTQQEDSAVYLCASSLDSGPGELFFGEGSRLTVL.

This rearrangement joins TRBV6-6 to TRBJ1-4, with D maybe TRBD1 (5 bases). V lost 2 bases and J lost 5, with 12 bases in between. The germline CDR1 and CDR2 sequences are MNHNY and SVGAGI (reference sequence). The CDR3 loop spans 15 amino acids. The CDR3 protein is CASSYGQGRNEKLFF. In DNA, the CDR3 is TGTGCCAGCAGTTACGGGCAGGGTAGGAATGAAAAACTGTTTTTT.

V gene TRBV5-6 combines with J gene TRBJ1-1; TRBD1 matches 11 bases. The germline V gene has CDR1 SGHDT and CDR2 YYEEEE. There are 15 residues in the CDR3. V lost 2 bases and J lost 6; bases outside the gene matches: 6. The CDR3 spells CASSFLGTGGPEAFF. The CDR3 DNA sequence: TGTGCCAGCAGCTTTCTCGGGACAGGGGGTCCTGAAGCTTTCTTT.

The genes are TRBV19 and TRBJ1-1; D is perhaps TRBD1 (5 bases). Trimming removed 2 bases from V and 5 bases from J, with 18 bases in between. Germline CDR1 and CDR2: LNHDA and SQIVND (reference sequence). The CDR3 has 16 residues. In nucleotides, the CDR3 is TGTGCCAGTAGTATAAACAGGACCCCGTCTAGGACTGAAGCTTTCTTT. Its translation is CASSINRTPSRTEAFF.

Only a few counts were recorded for this clone. This sequence joins TRBV5-4 and TRBJ2-7; D ambiguous. V was clipped by 0 bases and J by 0 bases, with 10 bases between them. The CDR3 has 15 amino acids. Germline assignment: CDR1 SGHNT and CDR2 YYREEE (reference sequence). CDR3 in amino acids: CASSLGAGSSYEQYF. The CDR3 DNA is TGTGCCAGCAGCTTGGGGGCAGGCAGCTCCTACGAGCAGTACTTC.